A single sample is the source of the 21 T cell receptor beta chains below, sequenced in a study of CD8+CD57+ T cells in acquired aplastic anemia. TCR beta VDJ and CDR3 profiling used genomic DNA as template. TCRdb independently ran MiXCR on the reads; one entry per CDR3 protein. The sample includes 100,000 to 150,000 distinct CDR3 sequences, about 48% of them seen just once. The specimen sequenced was sorted CD4+, CD8+, or CD8+CD57+ T cells (not recorded which) from PBMCs. The receptors here all came from a human donor in good health, serving as a control.

This clonotype was detected ten times or more. This chain links TRBV7-9 with TRBJ1-5, with a possible D match to TRBD1 (6 bases). CDR3 size: 16 residues. The germline gives CDR1 SEHNR, CDR2 FQNEAQ (reference sequence). CDR3 sequence reads: CCFGWGVQGSNQPQHF. CDR3 sequence (DNA): TGTTGTTTCGGTTGGGGGGTACAGGGCAGCAATCAGCCCCAGCATTTT.

The rearrangement links TRBV24-1 to TRBJ1-2; perhaps TRBD1 as D (6 bases). Germline V lookup: CDR1 KGHDR, CDR2 SFDVKD. Between the trimmed V and J ends, which lost 3 bases and 2 bases, there was a span of 15 bases. The CDR3 spans 16 residues. The CDR3 here is CATSDPAGDWNYGYTF. The CDR3 nucleotides read TGTGCCACCAGTGATCCTGCAGGGGATTGGAACTATGGCTACACCTTC.

This clonotype was recorded only once. The chain carries TRBV11-2 and TRBJ2-1; 12 bases align to TRBD2. Germline CDR1 SGHAT, CDR2 FQNNGV. The CDR3 contains 16 residues. Trimming cost V 1 base and J 7 bases; bases outside gene matches: 5. CDR3 bases: TGTGCCAGCAGCTTAGTGTGGCTAGCGGGGGGGAATGAGCAGTTCTTC. Amino acids: CASSLVWLAGGNEQFF. Combining the CDR3 with reference TRBV11-2 and TRBJ2-1 gives the whole variable domain EAGVAQSPRYKIIEKRQSVAFWCNPISGHATLYWYQQILGQGPKLLIQFQNNGVVDDSQLPKDRFSAERLKGVDSTLKIQPAKLEDSAVYLCASSLVWLAGGNEQFFGPGTRLTVL.

This chain connects TRBV2 to TRBJ2-7; a possible D gene is TRBD1 (6 bases). Per germline, CDR1 SNHLY and CDR2 FYNNEI. Trimming cost V 6 bases and J 4 bases, with 10 bases left between them. CDR3 length equals 12 residues. CDR3 coding DNA: TGTGCCAGCAGCTTCACAGGGTACGAGCAGTACTTC. Translating it yields CASSFTGYEQYF.

V and J are TRBV9 and TRBJ1-2, with 7 bases that match TRBD1. The CDR3 contains 15 residues. CDR1 SGDLS and CDR2 YYNGEE come from the germline V gene. V trimming: 1 base; J trimming: 2 bases; junction bases outside the gene matches: 5. Here the CDR3 DNA reads TGTGCCAGCAGCGTAAGACAGGGAGCCAACTATGGCTACACCTTC. It translates to CASSVRQGANYGYTF.

Regarding this clonotype: The junction departs from the called germline gene at one end, perhaps through a read error. This chain links TRBV10-3 with TRBJ1-2; TRBD1 is a possible D gene (5 bases). The length of the CDR3 is 18 residues. Germline lookup yields CDR1 ENHRY and CDR2 SYGVKD. CDR3 coding DNA: TGTGCCAGCAGTTACACCGGGGGACGCCCTGCTGGGCCATATGGCTACACCTTC. Amino acid sequence: CASSYTGGRPAGPYGYTF.

J is TRBJ2-4 and V is TRBV29-1; 10 nucleotides agree with TRBD2. The CDR3 totals 13 residues. In germline, CDR1 is SQVTM, CDR2 ANQGSEA. J lost 11 bases, V lost 7 bases, and 11 bases had no gene match. Here the CDR3 reads CSARTSGEDLQYF. For the CDR3, the DNA is TGCAGCGCCCGCACTAGCGGGGAAGACCTTCAGTACTTC.

CDR3 sequence reads: CSATGRVQETQYF. CDR3 DNA: TGCAGTGCTACGGGTCGGGTACAAGAGACCCAGTACTTC. The rearrangement joins TRBV20-1 to TRBJ2-5; unclear D gene. V was clipped by 4 bases and J by 2 bases, with 11 bases between them. CDR3 size: 13 residues. The germline gives CDR1 DFQATT, CDR2 SNEGSKA (reference sequence).

V gene TRBV29-1 combines with J gene TRBJ2-3, with D unclear. The germline gives CDR1 SQVTM, CDR2 ANQGSEA. CDR3 length equals 12 residues. Trimming left V 3 bases short and J 6 bases short, with 10 bases between. CDR3 nucleotide sequence: TGCAGCGTTGATGGTAGCAGTGATACGCAGTATTTT. Its protein is CSVDGSSDTQYF.

With regard to this clonotype: Just one base apart from a much larger clone, this may be a read error. The gene calls are TRBV20-1 and TRBJ2-2, with 12 bases lining up with TRBD2. Germline V CDR1 and CDR2: DFQATT, SNEGSKA (reference sequence). The length of the CDR3 is 14 residues. In nucleotides, the CDR3 is TGCAGTGCTAGAACTAGCGGGGGGACCGGGGAGCTGGTTTTT. This translates into CSARTSGGTGELVF.

V is TRBV4-3 and J is TRBJ1-2, with a tentative D call TRBD1 (5 bases). The V and J ends lost 4 bases and 4 bases respectively, with 16 bases between them. CDR1 and CDR2 from the germline V gene are LGHNA and YSLEER. This CDR3 region has 15 residues. Here the CDR3 reads CASSPSRAAIYGYTF. CDR3 DNA: TGCGCCAGCAGCCCATCCAGGGCCGCAATCTATGGCTACACCTTC.

The J gene is TRBJ2-7, the V gene TRBV20-1; D is possibly TRBD1 (6 bases). V was clipped by 6 bases and J by 0 bases, with 15 bases between them. Germline values: CDR1 DFQATT, CDR2 SNEGSKA (reference sequence). The CDR3 spans 14 residues. This chain's CDR3 is CSANRDTTSYEQYF. The CDR3 bases are TGCAGTGCAAACAGGGACACCACCTCCTACGAGCAGTACTTC.

Comments on this clonotype: A much larger clone differs by one base, so this may be a read error. No DNA is shown, since the ends of the CDR3 on it are uncertain; the CDR3 is the one TCRdb lists. This chain joins TRBV9 and TRBJ1-2. Germline CDR1 SGDLS, CDR2 YYNGEE. The CDR3 sequence runs 15 residues, both termini included. The CDR3 protein is CASSWGGGSNYGCTF.

As for this clonotype: A junction boundary mismatches the germline segment, possibly from a read error. The chain's CDR3 is CASSRRGDTEAFF. DNA of the CDR3: TGTGCCAGCAGCCGCCGTGGCGACACCGAAGCTTTCTTT. The V and J genes are TRBV11-1 and TRBJ1-1; D is uncertain. The germline gives CDR1 SGHAT, CDR2 FQDESV (reference sequence). This CDR3 has 13 residues.

V gene TRBV29-1 combines with J gene TRBJ1-2; TRBD1 matches at 7 bases. Per the germline V gene, CDR1 is SQVTM and CDR2 is ANQGSEA. J was trimmed by 2 bases and V by 6 bases; bases with no gene match: 6. The CDR3 runs 13 residues. The CDR3 DNA follows: TGCAGCGTGGGACAGCAGGGGAACTATGGCTACACCTTC. It codes for CSVGQQGNYGYTF.

This clonotype was seen just once. The V and J genes are TRBV9 and TRBJ2-3; 12 bases line up with TRBD1. This CDR3 is built from 15 residues. CDR1 and CDR2 from the germline V gene are SGDLS and YYNGEE. Trimming took 4 bases from V and 6 from J; bases not matched to a gene: 6. The CDR3 region is CASSRGQGARDTQYF. The CDR3 DNA reads as TGTGCCAGCAGCCGGGGACAGGGGGCAAGGGATACGCAGTATTTT.

The chain combines TRBV11-1 with TRBJ2-3; 15 bases are shared with TRBD2. J lost 6 bases, V lost 1 base, and 2 bases had no gene match. CDR1 SGHAT and CDR2 FQDESV come from the germline V gene (reference sequence). This CDR3 is 16 amino acids long. The CDR3 DNA reads TGTGCCAGCAGCTTAGTTGGGACTAGCGGGGGGGATACGCAGTATTTT. Residues: CASSLVGTSGGDTQYF.

This clonotype was observed many times. V is TRBV19 and J is TRBJ2-2, with D uncertain. V lost 3 bases and J lost 4, with 12 bases in between. The CDR3 contains 15 residues. The V gene's germline CDR1 is LNHDA and CDR2 SQIVND (reference sequence). CDR3: CASSIIGSGTGELFF. The CDR3 DNA sequence: TGTGCCAGTAGTATTATTGGGTCGGGCACCGGGGAGCTGTTTTTT.

There are a few counts of this clonotype. The V gene is TRBV25-1, the J gene TRBJ2-7, with D possibly called TRBD1 or TRBD2 (5 bases each). The V and J ends lost 5 bases and 2 bases respectively, with 19 bases between them. Looked up from germline, CDR1 is MGHDK and CDR2 is SYGVNS. The CDR3 has 16 residues. The CDR3 sequence is CASSMNRDQLTYEQYF. The CDR3 DNA is TGTGCCAGCAGTATGAACCGGGACCAACTTACCTACGAGCAGTACTTC.

This clonotype was seen repeatedly, ten times or more. The chain joins TRBV4-1 to TRBJ2-1, with 7 bases that match TRBD1. The CDR3 consists of 16 residues. The germline CDR1 and CDR2 sequences are MGHRA and YSYEKL. The trim removed 1 base at V and 4 bases at J, leaving 7 bases unmatched. The CDR3 nucleotides are TGCGCCAGCAGCCAAGGTTTAGGGGGCACTTACAATGAGCAGTTCTTC. Its translation: CASSQGLGGTYNEQFF.

This sequence joins TRBV12-3 or TRBV12-4 and TRBJ2-1; the match to TRBD2 covers 15 bases. V lost 4 bases to trimming and J lost 7 bases; unmatched junction nucleotides: 11. The CDR3 extends over 18 amino acids. The CDR3 DNA follows: TGTGCCAGCAGTTGGACTAGCGGGGGGGCCTCGGCAGCTAATGAGCAGTTCTTC. Translation: CASSWTSGGASAANEQFF.